This TCR beta chain was captured in a study of blood T cell repertoires in COVID-19. Turning to the study itself: The United States, Italy and Spain provided the acute and convalescent COVID-19 samples.

A Seattle source enrolled patients during active infection and followed them longitudinally. This CDR3 is 13 amino acids long. V shed 8 bases and J shed 4 bases, with 14 bases lying between them. Germline CDR1 and CDR2: SGHVS and FQNEAQ. The protocol was immunoSEQ multiplex PCR, while the TCRdb copy is restricted to in-frame clones and leaves out a portion. Here the sample spans roughly 150,000 clones, approximately 84% being singletons. The V gene is TRBV7-8, the J gene TRBJ1-1; tentative D call: TRBD1 (6 bases). This receptor was taken from a woman aged 55-69 years with COVID-19, enrolled during active disease. The sequenced sample consisted of peripheral blood. CDR3 in DNA: TGTGCCAGCCTATCAGGGGCGGCCACTGAAGCTTTCTTT. Its protein product is CASLSGAATEAFF.